Listed here are 5 T cell receptor beta chains from one sample, sequenced in a study of T cell responses to AZD1222 COVID-19 vaccine. Sequencing was performed with immunoSEQ multiplex PCR; in TCRdb, only in-frame clones are kept and a portion is missing. There are 100,000 to 150,000 clones in the sample; under 90% occur only once, and about 20% lies in the top ten. The source was peripheral blood, collected on day 0 of AZD1222 vaccination. The source is an adult in good health.

The V and J genes are TRBV5-8 and TRBJ1-2, with D possibly matching TRBD1 (5 bases). Germline CDR1 is SGHTS and CDR2 is YDEGEE. This CDR3 contains 16 residues. V was shortened by 4 bases and J by 4 bases, with 20 bases between the two germline ends. The CDR3 sequence: CASSRHAGLFSYGYTF. The CDR3 region has the DNA TGTGCCAGCAGCCGGCACGCGGGACTCTTTTCCTATGGCTACACCTTC. Drawing the rest from reference TRBV5-8 and TRBJ1-2, the complete variable domain is EAGVTQSPTHLIKTRGQQATLRCSPISGHTSVYWYQQALGLGLQFLLWYDEGEERNRGNFPPRFSGRQFPNYSSELNVNALELEDSALYLCASSRHAGLFSYGYTFGSGTRLTVV.

The chain uses TRBV5-1 and TRBJ2-7; D may be TRBD2 (5 bases). The CDR3 consists of 15 residues. The germline V gene encodes CDR1 SGHRS and CDR2 YFSETQ. V lost 4 bases and J lost 5, with 19 bases in between. CDR3 sequence reads: CASSPGIHNGNEQYF. The CDR3 DNA follows: TGCGCCAGCAGCCCCGGGATTCATAACGGGAACGAGCAGTACTTC.

V and J are TRBV1 and TRBJ2-1; the tabulated D call, TRBD2, remains unverified against the DNA. TRBV1 is reported as a pseudogene. The CDR3 covers 12 residues. The CDR3 sequence is CTSSRKRGGQFF. The CDR3 nucleotides are TGCACCAGCAGCCGAAAGCGGGGGGGGCAGTTCTTC.

V and J are TRBV2 and TRBJ2-2, with D perhaps matching TRBD1 or TRBD2 (5 bases each). Looked up from germline, CDR1 is SNHLY and CDR2 is FYNNEI. The V end was cut by 7 bases, the J end by 8 bases, with 23 bases between. This CDR3 contains 16 residues. The CDR3 is CASTWGRDRPGGELFF. The CDR3 DNA follows: TGTGCCAGCACCTGGGGACGGGACCGGCCTGGGGGGGAGCTGTTTTTT.

The chain is built from TRBV30 and TRBJ1-1, with a weak D call TRBD1 (6 bases). The V end lost 3 bases, the J end lost 3 bases, and 11 bases lay between the germline ends. The germline V gene has CDR1 GTSNPN and CDR2 SVGIG (reference sequence). The CDR3 spans 13 residues. The CDR3 region is CAWRGGPHTEAFF. In DNA form, the CDR3 reads TGTGCCTGGAGGGGGGGGCCTCACACTGAAGCTTTCTTT.